Listed here are 21 T cell receptor beta chains from one sample, sequenced in a study of tumor and adjacent non-tumor tissue in lung cancer. The template was RNA from unsorted bulk tissue. A modified ARM-PCR protocol with three rounds of nested PCR amplified TCRbeta. TCRdb itself ran the multiplex PCR reads through MiXCR, one entry per CDR3 protein. This sample has 120,000 or so distinct CDR3 sequences, with approximately 87% found just once. Sequenced: lung tumor tissue. Every receptor here comes from a man in his 70s with non-small cell lung cancer.

Note on this clonotype: The junction shows a germline mismatch at one end, possibly a read error. The chain employs TRBV12-3 or TRBV12-4 and TRBJ1-1; D not certain. The CDR3 totals 12 residues. The CDR3 bases are TGTACCAGCAGTTTAGTGACATACGAAGCTTTCTTT. Amino acids: CTSSLVTYEAFF.

The table lists this clonotype with many counts. This chain connects TRBV4-1 to TRBJ2-7; 7 nucleotides align to TRBD1. This CDR3 has 15 amino acids. V lost 1 base, J lost 5 bases, and 8 bases stayed unmatched. The V gene's germline CDR1 is MGHRA and CDR2 YSYEKL. The CDR3 bases are TGCGCCAGCAGCCAAGGGTTTGACAGGGTCCACGAGCAGTACTTC. It encodes CASSQGFDRVHEQYF.

V and J are TRBV12-3 or TRBV12-4 and TRBJ2-3; D is undetermined. CDR3 size: 14 residues. The V gene lost 7 bases and the J gene lost 11 bases, with 22 bases spanning the gap. This CDR3 is CASTLAQPSSRQYF. The CDR3 bases are TGTGCCAGCACTTTGGCCCAACCCAGTTCAAGGCAGTATTTT.

With respect to this clonotype: It is likely a read error, because the conserved phenylalanine at the end of the CDR3 is missing. This chain connects TRBV29-1 to TRBJ2-3; 10 nucleotides agree with TRBD2. V was clipped by 7 bases and J by 1 base; unmatched bases: 5. This CDR3 is 14 amino acids long. Germline values: CDR1 SQVTM, CDR2 ANQGSEA. CDR3 loop: CSAVGTSGTDTQYL. CDR3 DNA sequence: TGCAGCGCCGTCGGGACTAGCGGCACAGATACGCAGTATTTG.

Comment on this clonotype: One junction end disagrees with the germline gene, perhaps due to a read error. The J gene is TRBJ2-3, the V gene TRBV6-5, with 9 bases matching TRBD1. This CDR3 is built from 15 residues. Per the germline V gene, CDR1 is MNHEY and CDR2 is SVGAGI. The CDR3 coding sequence is TGTACCAGCAGCACTCCGGACAGGGGCACAGATACACAGTATTTT. This sequence encodes CTSSTPDRGTDTQYF.

Regarding this clonotype: An end of the junction does not agree with germline; a read error may underlie this. V is TRBV4-3 and J is TRBJ2-1; 7 bases map to TRBD2. CDR3 length: 17 amino acids. The germline V gene has CDR1 LGHNA and CDR2 YSLEER. CDR3 in DNA: TGCGCCAGCGGCCAAGACCCGGCGGGAGCTGAATACAATAACCAGTTCTTC. Translated: CASGQDPAGAEYNNQFF.

A word on this clonotype: Here the CDR3 omits its conserved ending phenylalanine or tryptophan, so a read error is the likely source. J is TRBJ1-1 and V is TRBV6-5; 9 nucleotides line up with TRBD1. CDR1 is MNHEY and CDR2 is SVGAGI in the germline V gene. With V trimmed by 9 bases and J by 11 bases, 13 bases remained unmatched. The CDR3 has 13 amino acids. CDR3 nucleotides: TGTGCCAGGAGATCCAGACAGGGGGTAAGGGCTTTCGTT. Its translation is CARRSRQGVRAFV.

Sample share makes this clonotype medium-sized. V is TRBV29-1 and J is TRBJ1-6, with TRBD1 matching over 8 bases. Germline lookup yields CDR1 SQVTM and CDR2 ANQGSEA. The J segment lost 7 bases and the V segment lost 6 bases, leaving 5 bases of the junction unmatched. CDR3 length: 13 amino acids. The DNA of the CDR3 is TGCAGCGTGACTGGGACAGGCAATTCACCCCTCCACTTT. It specifies CSVTGTGNSPLHF.

With respect to this clonotype: This clone may be a read error of a much larger clone one base away. This rearrangement joins TRBV20-1 to TRBJ2-7; 7 bases are shared with TRBD1. The CDR3 totals 13 residues. V lost 6 bases to trimming and J lost 2 bases; unmatched junction nucleotides: 7. Looked up from germline, CDR1 is DFQATT and CDR2 is SNEGSKA (reference sequence). The CDR3 protein is CSAGQEATYEQYF. CDR3 sequence (DNA): TGCAGTGCCGGACAGGAGGCCACCTACGAGCAGTACTTC.

This rearrangement joins TRBV6-5 to TRBJ1-1; no clear D gene. CDR1 and CDR2 from the germline V gene are MNHEY and SVGAGI. Trimming removed 0 bases from V and 11 bases from J, with 19 bases in between. CDR3 length equals 15 residues. The CDR3, as DNA: TGTGCCAGCAGTTACTCGTTTTTGGCTAACAGTGAGGCTTTCTTT. Protein sequence: CASSYSFLANSEAFF.

This chain connects TRBV6-6 to TRBJ2-7; maybe TRBD1 (6 bases). Trimming took 7 bases from V and 6 from J, leaving 28 bases between them. Germline CDR1 MNHNY, CDR2 SVGAGI (reference sequence). CDR3 size: 17 residues. The CDR3 reads CASNYGYGQYRNFEQYF. The CDR3 coding sequence is TGTGCCAGCAATTATGGGTATGGACAGTACCGCAACTTCGAGCAGTACTTC.

Points on this clonotype: A read error may produce the germline difference seen at one junction end. The V call is TRBV5-4, the J call TRBJ2-2; tentative D call: TRBD1 (6 bases). This CDR3 spans 14 amino acids. Germline-derived CDR1 and CDR2 are SGHNT and YYREEE (reference sequence). CDR3 coding DNA: TGTACCAGAAGCCGGATTAGGGACACAGGGGAGCTGTTTTTT. Translated, it gives CTRSRIRDTGELFF.

The chain carries TRBV11-3 and TRBJ2-2; D is unresolved. The CDR3 is 13 residues long. Per germline, CDR1 SGHNT and CDR2 YENEEA. Between the trimmed V and J ends, which lost 3 bases and 6 bases, there was a span of 8 bases. This chain's CDR3 is CASSLIGAGELFF. DNA of the CDR3: TGTGCCAGCAGCTTGATAGGAGCCGGGGAGCTGTTTTTT. Full variable domain (outside the CDR3, taken from reference TRBV11-3 and TRBJ2-2): EAGVVQSPRYKIIEKKQPVAFWCNPISGHNTLYWYLQNLGQGPELLIRYENEEAVDDSQLPKDRFSAERLKGVDSTLKIQPAELGDSAVYLCASSLIGAGELFFGEGSRLTVL.

About this clonotype: Here the CDR3 omits its conserved ending phenylalanine or tryptophan, so a read error is the likely source. The limits of the CDR3 on the DNA are not certain, so only TCRdb's listed CDR3 is given. The J gene is TRBJ2-7, the V gene TRBV11-2. The CDR3 spans 13 amino acids, including both terminal residues. The V gene's germline CDR1 is SGHAT and CDR2 FQNNGV. Here the CDR3 reads CASSQWTECEQHS.

Notes on this clonotype: An end of the junction does not agree with germline; a read error may underlie this. This sequence joins TRBV6-1 and TRBJ2-7; 8 bases align to TRBD1. The CDR3 extends over 14 amino acids. Germline CDR1 is MNHNS and CDR2 is SASEGT. CDR3 coding DNA: TGTGCCAGCAATGATTACCCAGCGGACAGGGAGCATTACTTC. Its translation is CASNDYPADREHYF.

With regard to this clonotype: At one end, the junction sequence differs from germline, possibly due to a read error. The V and J genes are TRBV20-1 and TRBJ2-7; D possibly uses TRBD1 or TRBD2 (5 bases each). The CDR3 has 12 amino acids. Germline CDR1 DFQATT, CDR2 SNEGSKA (reference sequence). CDR3 in amino acids: CSTEGILYEQYF. CDR3 bases: TGCAGTACCGAGGGGATCCTGTACGAGCAGTACTTT.

Comments on this clonotype: This CDR3 fails to terminate in the conserved phenylalanine or tryptophan, so it likely reflects a read error. The J gene is TRBJ2-2, the V gene TRBV5-1; D remains ambiguous. This CDR3 is 16 amino acids long. CDR1 and CDR2 (germline): SGHRS, YFSETQ. The CDR3 sequence: CSSSLGPMGNTGELFY. CDR3 bases: TGCTCCAGCAGCTTGGGCCCCATGGGGAACACCGGGGAGCTGTTTTAT.

The rearrangement uses TRBV7-3 and TRBJ2-2, with unresolved D. Germline loops: CDR1 SGHTA, CDR2 FQGTGA. V was pared by 2 bases and J by 7 bases, with 8 bases between. This CDR3 region has 13 residues. CDR3 in amino acids: CASSLGSGGELFF. As DNA, the CDR3 is TGTGCCAGCAGCTTAGGGTCCGGCGGGGAGCTGTTTTTT.

Comments on this clonotype: Sequence at one end of the junction differs from germline and may be a read error. The chain uses TRBV12-3 or TRBV12-4 and TRBJ2-5; 9 bases fit TRBD2. The CDR3 contains 15 residues. The CDR3 is CARSGLAGMVETQYF. The CDR3 coding sequence is TGTGCCAGGAGCGGGCTAGCGGGAATGGTGGAGACCCAGTATTTC.

This clonotype was picked up a small number of times. As the CDR3 is not closed by the conserved phenylalanine or tryptophan, this likely results from a read error. CDR3 amino acids: CASSQVGNEQFP. The CDR3 region has the DNA TGCGCCAGCAGCCAAGTGGGTAATGAGCAGTTCCCC. V and J are TRBV4-1 and TRBJ2-1; D remains unclear. This CDR3 comprises 12 residues. V was cut by 1 base and J by 7 bases, with 5 bases left in between. Germline lookup yields CDR1 MGHRA and CDR2 YSYEKL.

With respect to this clonotype: Without the conserved terminal phenylalanine or tryptophan, this CDR3 likely stems from a read error. V gene TRBV29-1 combines with J gene TRBJ2-5; a weak D match, TRBD1 (6 bases). Per the germline V gene, CDR1 is SQVTM and CDR2 is ANQGSEA. This CDR3 contains 16 residues. DNA of the CDR3: TGCCGCGCCAAGCCCCACCTCCAGACAGGTCAAGAGACCCAGTACTCC. Translated, it gives CRAKPHLQTGQETQYS.